The present T cell receptor beta chain was sequenced within a study of blood T cell repertoires in COVID-19. Turning to the study itself: Spain, Italy and the United States supplied samples that represented acute and convalescent COVID-19. Sample material is recorded as cDNA or gDNA derived from T cells, B-cell-depleted T cells, or PBMCs.

Germline values: CDR1 SGHAT, CDR2 FQNNGV. There are 16 residues in the CDR3. The germline V and J ends were trimmed by 3 bases and 5 bases, with 17 bases remaining between them. Original processing methods: Counts of nucleated cells, estimated from reference gene primer amplification, were obtained. Method: immunoSEQ multiplex PCR; TCRdb's copy keeps in-frame clones and lacks some. The DNA was the basis for D and trimming; V, J and clone size are from that table. The table has some 250,000 clones, around 87% seen once. Sequencing was done on a sample of peripheral blood. This chain uses TRBV11-2 with TRBJ1-5; D possibly corresponds to TRBD1 (5 bases). The TCR comes from an older woman with COVID-19, enrolled during active disease. The DNA for the CDR3 is TGTGCCAGCAGCTTTGGCTCCGGGGGAGAAGATCAGCCCCAGCATTTT. Its translation is CASSFGSGGEDQPQHF.